This record looks at one TCR beta chain sequence and its context. What it binds is not known. Time point indicated: newly diagnosed GD, antithyroid drugs for less than 3 months. The TCR library was prepared using RNA isolated from PBMCs. The authors built TCR beta libraries using iRepertoire HTBI primers and Arm-PCR of CDR3 regions. TCRdb fed the multiplex PCR reads into MiXCR, producing one record per CDR3 protein. The repertoire holds hundreds of thousands of distinct CDR3 sequences, with about 15% as singletons. The sample belongs to a study of regulatory T cells in long-lasting Graves disease. Study results and caveats: Persistent disease showed a preference for TRBV28, TRBJ1-2 and TRBJ2-5.

This CDR3 has 15 residues. CDR1 and CDR2 (germline): KGHSH, LQKENI. V was shortened by 2 bases and J by 0 bases, with 10 bases between the two germline ends. These data also formed part of another study, on T cells in Graves' hyperthyroidism and ophthalmopathy.

The TCR comes from a woman aged 30 to 39 with Graves disease. The material was peripheral blood mononuclear cells (PBMCs), obtained at new diagnosis, from a patient treated with antithyroid drugs. V and J are TRBV18 and TRBJ1-2; D remains ambiguous. CDR3 sequence: CASSPGEVANYGYTF. The DNA for the CDR3 is TGTGCCAGCTCACCAGGGGAGGTAGCTAACTATGGCTACACCTTC.